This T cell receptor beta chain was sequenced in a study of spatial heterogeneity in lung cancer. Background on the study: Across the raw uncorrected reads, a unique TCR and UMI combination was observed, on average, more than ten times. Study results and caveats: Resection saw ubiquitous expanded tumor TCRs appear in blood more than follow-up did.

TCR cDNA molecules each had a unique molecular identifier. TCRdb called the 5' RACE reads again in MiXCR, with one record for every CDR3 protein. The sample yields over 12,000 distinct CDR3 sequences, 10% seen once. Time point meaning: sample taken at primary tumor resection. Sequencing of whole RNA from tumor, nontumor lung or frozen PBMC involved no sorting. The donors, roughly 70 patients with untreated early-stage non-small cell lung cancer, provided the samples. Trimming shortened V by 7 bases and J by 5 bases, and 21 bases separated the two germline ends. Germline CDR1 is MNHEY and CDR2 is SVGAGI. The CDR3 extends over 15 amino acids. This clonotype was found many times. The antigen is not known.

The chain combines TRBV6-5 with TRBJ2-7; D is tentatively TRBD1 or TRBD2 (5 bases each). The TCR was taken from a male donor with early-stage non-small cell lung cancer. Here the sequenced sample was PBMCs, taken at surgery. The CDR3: CASTNPSEGRDEQYF. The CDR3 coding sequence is TGTGCCAGCACTAACCCGTCCGAGGGGCGGGACGAGCAGTACTTC.